This T cell receptor beta chain was obtained from a study of T cell repertoires in cytomegalovirus infection. Study in general: Recently identified HLA-C-restricted CMV epitopes were used, and well-studied HLA-B-restricted CMV epitopes were used as well. It was the public TCR beta signatures that indicated both CMV infection and matching HLA type.

TCRdb called the reads again in MiXCR, with one record for every CDR3 protein. The data show around 770,000 distinct CDR3 sequences, almost 30% seen once. V gave up 0 bases and J gave up 4 bases; unmatched junction bases: 10. This CDR3 is 19 amino acids long. Ten or more counts support this clonotype. Its antigen is not known. General observations from the study: Using cumulative public TCR beta family frequency, the authors identified those who carried CMV together with the relevant HLA. The response measured ex vivo was dominated by TCR beta clonotypes (HLA-C-restricted and CMV-specific).

Sequences were derived from cultured CD8+ T cells from PBMCs, sampled from culture after CMV antigen stimulation. This TCR came from a human donor in good health (CMV status not recorded). Some clones in this sample may be carry-over from other donors' samples. The gene calls are TRBV12-3 or TRBV12-4 and TRBJ2-2; 11 bases match TRBD1. DNA for the CDR3: TGTGCCAGCAGTTTAGCACTCGGGACAGGGGGTTTGAGCACCGGGGAGCTGTTTTTT. Encoded protein: CASSLALGTGGLSTGELFF.